The rows below give T cell receptor beta chains drawn from one sample of a study of T cells after yellow fever vaccination. One entry per CDR3 protein results from TCRdb running MiXCR on the 5' RACE reads. The sample lists hundreds of thousands of distinct CDR3 sequences, roughly a sixth occurring once. The sample in question was PBMCs, obtained before the yellow fever booster vaccination. The source is a man aged 18 to 30 who received the YFV17D yellow fever vaccine. Each CDR3 is given with its conserved first and last residue. D genes are given only for firm matches. Only some rows state a clone size, as once, few, many or a class for expanded clones.

DNA	CDR3	V	D	J	size
TGTGCCAGCACCGACTCTACTAGCGGGGGGGCCAGGGAGACCCAGTACTTC	CASTDSTSGGARETQYF	TRBV12-3/TRBV12-4	TRBD2	TRBJ2-5	.
TGTGCCAGCAGTGACAGACAGGGGACGGGGGATACGCAGTATTTT	CASSDRQGTGDTQYF	TRBV12-3/TRBV12-4	TRBD1	TRBJ2-3	few
TGCAGCGTATTCGGGACACCTAATGAAGAGACCCAGTACTTC	CSVFGTPNEETQYF	TRBV29-1	.	TRBJ2-5	few
TGTGCCAGCAGCGTATATGGGGGGGCGCGGCCCGGGGAGCTGTTTTTT	CASSVYGGARPGELFF	TRBV9	.	TRBJ2-2	.
TGCAGTGCTATTAGGAATGAGCAGTTCTTC	CSAIRNEQFF	TRBV20-1	.	TRBJ2-1	.
TGCGCCAGCAGCTTGGAATCTAGCGGGGGGAATGAGCAGTTCTTC	CASSLESSGGNEQFF	TRBV5-1	TRBD2	TRBJ2-1	.
TGCAGCGCAGCAGGGGCTGGGGCCAACGTCCTGACTTTC	CSAAGAGANVLTF	TRBV29-1	.	TRBJ2-6	many
TGTGCCAGCAGACAAGGACAGGGTCGAGAGCAGTACTTC	CASRQGQGREQYF	TRBV11-2	TRBD1	TRBJ2-7	.
TGCGCCAGCAGCTGGACAGGGGGTAGGGAAGAGACCCAGTACTTC	CASSWTGGREETQYF	TRBV5-1	TRBD1	TRBJ2-5	.
TGTGCCAGCAGCTCCCATGTCCAGGGCACAGCGAGGGTCACTGAAGCTTTCTTT	CASSSHVQGTARVTEAFF	TRBV7-2	.	TRBJ1-1	few
TGTGCCAGCAGTTTAGTTAGGGGATCCGGGGAGCTGTTTTTT	CASSLVRGSGELFF	TRBV12-3/TRBV12-4	.	TRBJ2-2	few
TGCGCCAGCAGTGAGTTACCGCCGACAGCCCGAACACAATACAATGAGCAGTTCTTC	CASSELPPTARTQYNEQFF	TRBV10-2	.	TRBJ2-1	.
TGTGCCAGCAGCTTGAAGTGGGCAGATACGCAGTATTTT	CASSLKWADTQYF	TRBV5-6	.	TRBJ2-3	.
TGCGCCAGCAGCCAACCATTGGGGCCAGGGTATGGCTACACCTTC	CASSQPLGPGYGYTF	TRBV4-1	.	TRBJ1-2	.
TGCAGTGCTTCCCCGCCGGCAGGGAGTAACACTGAAGCTTTCTTT	CSASPPAGSNTEAFF	TRBV20-1	.	TRBJ1-1	few
TGTGCCAGCTCACCCGGGACAGAAAATGAAAAACTGTTTTTT	CASSPGTENEKLFF	TRBV18	TRBD1	TRBJ1-4	many
TGTGCCAGCAGCGTTTCTCCTGGAAACACCATATATTTT	CASSVSPGNTIYF	TRBV9	.	TRBJ1-3	few
TGTGCCAGCAGCCCCGACTTATCGAACACTGAAGCTTTCTTT	CASSPDLSNTEAFF	TRBV5-6	.	TRBJ1-1	.